The sequence of this TCR beta chain was determined in a study of T cell responses to AZD1222 COVID-19 vaccine. General study results and limits: Increases in Spike-specific TCR breadth and depth were seen after two AZD1222 doses.

This table comes from immunoSEQ multiplex PCR, and its TCRdb copy is limited to in-frame clones, with some not included. In the table there are about 140,000 clones, 80% to 95% of which are singletons. Comments on this clone: Antigen specificity is unknown.

V dropped 6 bases and J dropped 3; count of bases not matched to a gene: 8. CDR1 is SEHNR, CDR2 FQNEAQ, per germline (reference sequence). The CDR3 runs to 15 residues. The TCR comes from an adult in good health. The sample was peripheral blood, taken on day 0 of AZD1222 vaccination. The chain uses TRBV7-9 and TRBJ2-3; TRBD1 aligns across 8 bases. The CDR3 here is CASSPWTGSTDTQYF. In nucleotides, the CDR3 is TGTGCCAGCAGTCCATGGACAGGGTCGACAGATACGCAGTATTTT.